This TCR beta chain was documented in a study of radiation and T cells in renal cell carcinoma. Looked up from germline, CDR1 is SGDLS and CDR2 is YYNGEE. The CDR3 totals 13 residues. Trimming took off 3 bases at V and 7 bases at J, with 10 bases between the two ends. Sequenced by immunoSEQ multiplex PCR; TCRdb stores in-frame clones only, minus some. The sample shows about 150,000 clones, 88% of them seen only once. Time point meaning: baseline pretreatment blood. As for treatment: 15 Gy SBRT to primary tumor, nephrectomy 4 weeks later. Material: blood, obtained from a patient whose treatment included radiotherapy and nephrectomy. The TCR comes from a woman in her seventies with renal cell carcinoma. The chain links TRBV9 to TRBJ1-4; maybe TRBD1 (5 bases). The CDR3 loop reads CASSGPGGEKLFF. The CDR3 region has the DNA TGTGCCAGCAGCGGGCCCGGGGGTGAAAAACTGTTTTTT.